This T cell receptor beta chain was identified during a study of blood T cell repertoires in COVID-19. Original data processing: Nucleated cell counts were estimated from reference gene primer amplification. Profiled with immunoSEQ multiplex PCR; TCRdb holds only in-frame clones, not every one. V, J and clone size reflect that table, while D and trimming were determined from the DNA. The sample has approximately 69,000 clones, about 82% seen once. Trimming left V 1 base short and J 4 bases short, with 11 bases between. The CDR3 runs to 15 residues. Germline CDR1 reads LGHDT; CDR2 reads YNNKEL (reference sequence).

The TCR originated in an older woman with acute or convalescent COVID-19. The rearrangement uses TRBV3-1 (or the pseudogene TRBV3-2) and TRBJ2-1, with D perhaps matching TRBD2 (6 bases). What was sequenced was peripheral blood. The CDR3 nucleotides read TGTGCCAGCAGCCAAGTGGTAGCGGAATACAATGAGCAGTTCTTC. Translated, it gives CASSQVVAEYNEQFF.